The sequence of this T cell receptor (beta chain) was determined in a study of CD8+ T cells in alopecia areata. Findings of the study overall: Having just one nonresponder leaves the connection between baseline CD8+ expansion and response unresolved. Researchers reported that TCR sharing among patients proved less clear than in mice, possibly HLA-linked.

Extraction and reverse transcription of RNA yielded cDNA as the sequencing template. Repertoires were generated with immunoSEQ multiplex PCR, while TCRdb's copy carries only in-frame clones and drops some. The data contain around 200,000 clones, 60% to 70% of them singletons. Turning to this clone: The antigen is not known.

Treatment denoted: oral pan-JAK inhibitor, 5-10 mg twice daily. The CDR3 runs 15 residues. Germline assignment: CDR1 GTSNPN and CDR2 SVGIG (reference sequence). V was clipped by 2 bases and J by 7 bases, with 18 bases between them. V usage is TRBV30 and J usage is TRBJ1-5; D remains unclear. The sequence was obtained from a human donor with alopecia areata. The specimen comprised CD4+ T cells sorted from blood, sampled at week 4, from a patient treated with tofacitinib. The CDR3 nucleotides are TGTGCCTGGAGTCCCCCAAGAAACGCACGACAGCCCCAGCATTTT. Translation gives CAWSPPRNARQPQHF.